The rows below give T cell receptor beta chains drawn from one sample of a study of cytomegalovirus exposure and HLA in healthy donors. TCRdb keeps only in-frame clones here, not all; method: immunoSEQ multiplex PCR. The sample shows approximately 200,000 clones, about four fifths of them seen only once. The sequenced sample consisted of PBMCs. The receptor set was obtained from a boy aged 2 to 9 in good health and CMV-seronegative. Both conserved end residues are part of each CDR3. A D gene is named only where the DNA matches it firmly. Not all rows give a size; the values are once, few, many and, for expanded clones, a class.

clone size: .; V gene: TRBV13; D gene: .; J gene: TRBJ2-1; CDR3 DNA: TGTGCCAGCAGCCGGACGGCTAGCTCGGTTATGGGCAATGAGCAGTTCTTC; CDR3 protein: CASSRTASSVMGNEQFF
clone size: .; V gene: TRBV10-3; D gene: TRBD1; J gene: TRBJ1-2; CDR3 DNA: TGTGCCATCAGGGGGGACAGCCTAACTAACTATGGCTACACCTTC; CDR3 protein: CAIRGDSLTNYGYTF
clone size: .; V gene: TRBV9; D gene: TRBD1; J gene: TRBJ1-6; CDR3 DNA: TGTGCCAGCAGTGAGACAGGGGATATTTATAATTCACCCCTCCACTTT; CDR3 protein: CASSETGDIYNSPLHF
clone size: .; V gene: TRBV4-3; D gene: .; J gene: TRBJ2-6; CDR3 DNA: TGCGCCAGTTCTTTATCTGGGGCCAACGTCCTGACTTTC; CDR3 protein: CASSLSGANVLTF
clone size: .; V gene: TRBV6-7; D gene: TRBD1; J gene: TRBJ2-7; CDR3 DNA: TGTGCCAGCAGTGACCACTGGGACAGGGAGCAGTACTTC; CDR3 protein: CASSDHWDREQYF
clone size: once; V gene: TRBV4-3; D gene: .; J gene: TRBJ1-6; CDR3 DNA: TGCGCCAGCAGCCAAGGGGCATGGTCACCCCTCCACTTT; CDR3 protein: CASSQGAWSPLHF
clone size: .; V gene: TRBV6-5; D gene: .; J gene: TRBJ2-2; CDR3 DNA: TGTGCCAGCAGTTACTCGTCGGCGGGGAACACCGGGGAGCTGTTTTTT; CDR3 protein: CASSYSSAGNTGELFF
clone size: .; V gene: TRBV27; D gene: TRBD2; J gene: TRBJ2-1; CDR3 DNA: TGTGCCAGCAGTTCCGTAGCGGGCAACTACAATGAGCAGTTCTTC; CDR3 protein: CASSSVAGNYNEQFF
clone size: once; V gene: TRBV5-1; D gene: .; J gene: TRBJ2-7; CDR3 DNA: TGCGCCAGCGGCGCTGGGACCGGGACTCCCGTTAACGAGCAGTACTTC; CDR3 protein: CASGAGTGTPVNEQYF
clone size: .; V gene: TRBV5-1; D gene: .; J gene: TRBJ2-2; CDR3 DNA: TGCGCCAGCAGCTTGGGGGCCACCGGGGAGCTGTTTTTT; CDR3 protein: CASSLGATGELFF
clone size: .; V gene: TRBV5-4; D gene: .; J gene: TRBJ2-1; CDR3 DNA: TGTGCCAGCAGCTTGGGGGGCGGGGGCCTTAGCTCCTACAATGAGCAGTTCTTC; CDR3 protein: CASSLGGGGLSSYNEQFF
clone size: .; V gene: TRBV19; D gene: .; J gene: TRBJ1-2; CDR3 DNA: TGTGCCAGTAGTTCCCATACTCGGACAGATGCTAACTATGGCTACACCTTC; CDR3 protein: CASSSHTRTDANYGYTF
clone size: .; V gene: TRBV11-2; D gene: .; J gene: TRBJ2-1; CDR3 DNA: TGTGCCAGCAGCCCCGGTCCGTATAGCTCCTACAATGAGCAGTTCTTC; CDR3 protein: CASSPGPYSSYNEQFF
clone size: .; V gene: TRBV7-6; D gene: TRBD1; J gene: TRBJ1-5; CDR3 DNA: TGTGCCAGCAGCTTAGGGGGACAGTACCAGCCCCAGCATTTT; CDR3 protein: CASSLGGQYQPQHF
clone size: .; V gene: TRBV7-2; D gene: TRBD2; J gene: TRBJ2-5; CDR3 DNA: TGTGCCAGCAGCTTAAAGGCTAGCGGGGGGCCCCGCGCCCAGTACTTC; CDR3 protein: CASSLKASGGPRAQYF
clone size: .; V gene: TRBV6-5; D gene: .; J gene: TRBJ1-5; CDR3 DNA: TGTGCCAGCAGTCCGGAACCCGGGGTCCAGCCCCAGCATTTT; CDR3 protein: CASSPEPGVQPQHF
clone size: .; V gene: TRBV5-4; D gene: TRBD2; J gene: TRBJ2-3; CDR3 DNA: TGTGCCAGCAGCTTGGGACTAGCGGGGGTAGATACGCAGTATTTT; CDR3 protein: CASSLGLAGVDTQYF
clone size: .; V gene: TRBV4-2; D gene: .; J gene: TRBJ1-2; CDR3 DNA: TGTGCCAGCAGCCAGACCGGGACTTTTAACTATGGCTACACCTTC; CDR3 protein: CASSQTGTFNYGYTF
clone size: .; V gene: TRBV4-3; D gene: TRBD2; J gene: TRBJ2-7; CDR3 DNA: TGCGCCAGCAGCCCTGGACTAGTCACCTACGAGCAGTACTTC; CDR3 protein: CASSPGLVTYEQYF
clone size: .; V gene: TRBV4-3; D gene: .; J gene: TRBJ1-6; CDR3 DNA: TGCGCCAGCAGCCAAGAAGGGTGGGGAGTTGGTTCACCCCTCCACTTT; CDR3 protein: CASSQEGWGVGSPLHF
clone size: .; V gene: TRBV4-1; D gene: .; J gene: TRBJ2-2; CDR3 DNA: TGCGCCAGCAGCTGGTGGGCCGATAGCACCGGGGAGCTGTTTTTT; CDR3 protein: CASSWWADSTGELFF
clone size: .; V gene: TRBV6-1; D gene: .; J gene: TRBJ2-1; CDR3 DNA: TGTGCCAGCAGTTTCTACCAACCCCCCTACAATGAGCAGTTCTTC; CDR3 protein: CASSFYQPPYNEQFF
clone size: .; V gene: TRBV27; D gene: TRBD2; J gene: TRBJ2-2; CDR3 DNA: TGTGCCAGCACCCCGGGACTAGCGGGGGGGAACACCGGGGAGCTGTTTTTT; CDR3 protein: CASTPGLAGGNTGELFF
clone size: .; V gene: TRBV18; D gene: TRBD1; J gene: TRBJ2-7; CDR3 DNA: TGTGCCAGCTCACCACAGACAGGGGCGGACGAGCAGTACTTC; CDR3 protein: CASSPQTGADEQYF
clone size: .; V gene: TRBV5-1; D gene: .; J gene: TRBJ2-5; CDR3 DNA: TGCGCCAGCAGCCTGGTTCCTAAGGGGCTCGGGACCCAGTACTTC; CDR3 protein: CASSLVPKGLGTQYF
clone size: .; V gene: TRBV6-5; D gene: .; J gene: TRBJ2-7; CDR3 DNA: TGTGCCAGCAGTTACTCACCGGGGGGCGACCCCGAGCAGTACTTC; CDR3 protein: CASSYSPGGDPEQYF
clone size: .; V gene: TRBV9; D gene: .; J gene: TRBJ1-1; CDR3 DNA: TGTGCCAGCAGCGTAGGACAGTCGAACACTGAAGCTTTCTTT; CDR3 protein: CASSVGQSNTEAFF
clone size: .; V gene: TRBV18; D gene: TRBD1; J gene: TRBJ1-1; CDR3 DNA: TGTGCCAGCTCACCAAACAGGGGAGGTGAAGCTTTCTTT; CDR3 protein: CASSPNRGGEAFF
clone size: few; V gene: TRBV5-1; D gene: TRBD1; J gene: TRBJ1-1; CDR3 DNA: TGCGCCAGCAGCTTGGCCCCAGGGGGTAACACTGAAGCTTTCTTT; CDR3 protein: CASSLAPGGNTEAFF
clone size: few; V gene: TRBV7-2; D gene: TRBD2; J gene: TRBJ2-7; CDR3 DNA: TGTGCCAGCAGCGCGGGGGGGCACGAGCAGTACTTC; CDR3 protein: CASSAGGHEQYF
clone size: few; V gene: TRBV15; D gene: .; J gene: TRBJ2-5; CDR3 DNA: TGTGCCACCAGCAGAGATGACAGCACTAAAGAGACCCAGTACTTC; CDR3 protein: CATSRDDSTKETQYF
clone size: .; V gene: TRBV7-6; D gene: .; J gene: TRBJ2-7; CDR3 DNA: TGTGCCAGCAGCGGAAGCCGGGGCTACGAGCAGTACTTC; CDR3 protein: CASSGSRGYEQYF
clone size: .; V gene: TRBV6-5; D gene: .; J gene: TRBJ2-3; CDR3 DNA: TGTGCCAGCAGTTACTCAGGACTTCACACAGATACGCAGTATTTT; CDR3 protein: CASSYSGLHTDTQYF
clone size: .; V gene: TRBV2; D gene: .; J gene: TRBJ1-2; CDR3 DNA: TGTGCCAGCAGTGACGCAGCTAACTATGGCTACACCTTC; CDR3 protein: CASSDAANYGYTF
clone size: .; V gene: TRBV7-9; D gene: TRBD2; J gene: TRBJ2-5; CDR3 DNA: TGTTCCAGCAGCTCGACGACTAGCGGGGGGCCGTACCAAGAGACCCAGTACTTC; CDR3 protein: CSSSSTTSGGPYQETQYF
clone size: .; V gene: TRBV13; D gene: TRBD2; J gene: TRBJ2-6; CDR3 DNA: TGTGCCAGCAGCTTAGGGCGCGGGGGGGTCTCTGGGGCCAACGTCCTGACTTTC; CDR3 protein: CASSLGRGGVSGANVLTF
clone size: .; V gene: TRBV15; D gene: .; J gene: TRBJ1-5; CDR3 DNA: TGTGCCACCAGCAGGGTAGCGGGGGCCAACCTCCTCCACTATAGCAATCAGCCCCAGCATTTT; CDR3 protein: CATSRVAGANLLHYSNQPQHF
clone size: .; V gene: TRBV7-2; D gene: TRBD2; J gene: TRBJ2-5; CDR3 DNA: TGTGCCAGCAGCCTAGGGACTACCCTGGCCGAGACCCAGTACTTC; CDR3 protein: CASSLGTTLAETQYF